These 18 T cell receptor beta chains originate from one sample sequenced in a study of blood T cell repertoires in COVID-19. Measured with immunoSEQ multiplex PCR; TCRdb has only the in-frame clones, and not every one. The sample has about 80,000 clones; over 70% are singletons. Sequencing input: peripheral blood. All receptors derive from a middle-aged man with active or convalescent COVID-19.

This chain connects TRBV6-1 to TRBJ1-3; a weak D match, TRBD1 (5 bases). V dropped 1 base and J dropped 0 bases, with 10 bases sitting between them. CDR3 length: 16 residues. The germline V gene encodes CDR1 MNHNS and CDR2 SASEGT. CDR3 region: CASSEGRGLSGNTIYF. The CDR3 bases are TGTGCCAGCAGTGAAGGGAGGGGTCTCTCTGGAAACACCATATATTTT.

The chain joins TRBV7-2 to TRBJ1-2, with TRBD1 matching over 9 bases. Germline CDR1 SGHTA, CDR2 FQGNSA. V shed 0 bases and J 7 bases; nucleotides not matched to a gene: 3. This CDR3 region has 14 residues. CDR3 sequence (DNA): TGTGCCAGCAGCTTAGCGGTGGACAGGGGTGGCTACACCTTC. This codes for CASSLAVDRGGYTF. Full variable domain (remainder filled in from reference TRBV7-2 and TRBJ1-2): GAGVSQSPSNKVTEKGKDVELRCDPISGHTALYWYRQSLGQGLEFLIYFQGNSAPDKSGLPSDRFSAERTGGSVSTLTIQRTQQEDSAVYLCASSLAVDRGGYTFGSGTRLTVV.

The chain couples TRBV6-1 to TRBJ1-2; TRBD1 agrees at 8 bases. The V gene's germline CDR1 is MNHNS and CDR2 SASEGT. The CDR3 runs 13 residues. V was pared by 2 bases and J by 6 bases, with 2 bases of the junction left unmatched. Here the CDR3 reads CASSEWGQDGYTF. The CDR3 DNA reads TGTGCCAGCAGTGAATGGGGACAGGATGGCTACACCTTC.

A single count supports this clone. This chain links TRBV6-4 with TRBJ2-1; possible D gene TRBD2, 7 bases. This CDR3 is 16 amino acids long. Trimming took off 4 bases at V and 4 bases at J, with 17 bases between the two ends. Germline-derived CDR1 and CDR2 are MRHNA and SNTAGT. CDR3 nucleotides: TGTGCCAGCAGTGCCCTAGGGGGGGCCGGGTACAATGAGCAGTTCTTC. Protein: CASSALGGAGYNEQFF.

Concerning this clone: Additional DNA sequences in this sample encode the identical CDR3. J is TRBJ2-5 and V is TRBV18; 7 bases agree with TRBD1. Germline assignment: CDR1 KGHSH and CDR2 LQKENI. CDR3 length: 15 amino acids. V lost 1 base, J lost 2 bases, and 4 bases stayed unmatched. CDR3 region: CASSPRAGGQETQYF. CDR3 DNA: TGTGCCAGCTCACCACGGGCAGGGGGACAAGAGACCCAGTACTTC.

The chain links TRBV29-1 to TRBJ1-2, with a possible D match to TRBD1 (5 bases). The CDR3 covers 13 residues. The germline gives CDR1 SQVTM, CDR2 ANQGSEA. Trimming left V 0 bases short and J 3 bases short, with 8 bases between. DNA of the CDR3: TGCAGCGTTGAAGATGGGGGGGACTATGGCTACACCTTC. Its translation is CSVEDGGDYGYTF.

V usage is TRBV5-1 and J usage is TRBJ1-2, with D unresolved. The CDR3 runs to 15 residues. V lost 5 bases and J lost 2, with 16 bases in between. CDR1 SGHRS and CDR2 YFSETQ come from the germline V gene. The DNA for the CDR3 is TGCGCCAGCAGACGCGCCTCTAGGGAGAACTATGGCTACACCTTC. Amino acid sequence: CASRRASRENYGYTF.

This chain's CDR3 is CASSLGIGLAGNQETQYF. CDR3 coding DNA: TGTGCCAGCAGCTTAGGCATCGGACTAGCGGGGAACCAAGAGACCCAGTACTTC. V is TRBV11-3 and J is TRBJ2-5, with 12 bases fitting TRBD2. CDR3 length: 18 amino acids. CDR1 and CDR2 (germline): SGHNT, YENEEA. J gave up 0 bases and V 1 base, and 6 bases lay outside the gene matches.

The chain has TRBV19 and TRBJ1-3, with D possibly matching TRBD1 (5 bases). The germline V gene has CDR1 LNHDA and CDR2 SQIVND (reference sequence). The ends were cut back, 0 bases at V and 9 bases at J, with 18 bases in the middle. The length of the CDR3 is 16 residues. The CDR3, as DNA: TGTGCCAGTAGTATAGATCCCGCGGGACCCCGAAGCACCATATATTTT. This encodes CASSIDPAGPRSTIYF.

In this sample, this clone turned up a few times. This rearrangement joins TRBV6-6 to TRBJ2-4, with TRBD2 as a possible D gene (6 bases). This CDR3 spans 13 amino acids. Germline V gene data show CDR1 as MNHNY and CDR2 as SVGAGI (reference sequence). Trimming took off 6 bases at V and 1 base at J, with 7 bases between the two ends. The CDR3 here is CASREGAKNIQYF. As DNA, the CDR3 is TGTGCCAGCAGGGAGGGGGCCAAAAACATTCAGTACTTC.

J is TRBJ2-3 and V is TRBV10-1; tentatively, D is TRBD2 (6 bases). CDR1 and CDR2 from the germline V gene are WNHNN and SYGVQD (reference sequence). This CDR3 contains 15 residues. The germline V and J ends were trimmed by 0 bases and 2 bases, with 9 bases remaining between them. CDR3 protein: CASSESAGLTDTQYF. The CDR3 bases are TGCGCCAGCAGTGAGTCGGCGGGGCTCACAGATACGCAGTATTTT.

This clone was seen more than once but under ten times. The chain carries TRBV7-7 and TRBJ1-4; 8 bases line up with TRBD1. CDR1 SSHAT and CDR2 FNYEAQ come from the germline V gene (reference sequence). This CDR3 region has 18 residues. V shed 5 bases and J 7 bases; nucleotides not matched to a gene: 18. The CDR3 DNA follows: TGTGCCAGCAGCCCCGCGTTATCCCTCAGGGGGCTGGCTGAAAAACTGTTTTTT. It specifies CASSPALSLRGLAEKLFF.

Of note for this clone: Its ends do not fully match the called genes, so a read error is possible. Other DNA sequences from this sample encode an identical CDR3 as well. For the CDR3, the DNA is TGTGCCAGCACTCACGGGACAGGGGGCCACGAGCAATACTTC. Translation: CASTHGTGGHEQYF. The chain has TRBV5-4 and TRBJ2-7; 12 bases line up with TRBD1. There are 14 residues in the CDR3. Germline lookup yields CDR1 SGHNT and CDR2 YYREEE (reference sequence).

The chain combines TRBV29-1 with TRBJ2-2; 8 nucleotides line up with TRBD1. Unmatched junction bases numbered 9, after V lost 3 bases and J lost 6 bases. The CDR3 has 15 amino acids. Germline V CDR1 and CDR2: SQVTM, ANQGSEA. The CDR3 here is CSVEHRGRSAGELFF. Here the CDR3 DNA reads TGCAGCGTTGAGCACAGGGGGAGAAGTGCCGGGGAGCTGTTTTTT.

This clone was seen a single time. The chain links TRBV6-5 to TRBJ2-1; TRBD2 is a possible D gene (5 bases). The CDR3 loop spans 14 amino acids. V lost 0 bases and J 10 bases, leaving 13 bases between the germline ends. From germline, CDR1 is MNHEY and CDR2 SVGAGI. This CDR3 is CASSYSSLGREQFF. The DNA for the CDR3 is TGTGCCAGCAGTTACTCCTCTCTAGGGAGAGAGCAGTTCTTC.

This chain links TRBV19 with TRBJ2-6; 9 bases are shared with TRBD1. V lost 3 bases, J lost 0 bases, and 3 bases stayed unmatched. The CDR3 covers 17 residues. CDR1 and CDR2 (germline): LNHDA, SQIVND (reference sequence). The CDR3 DNA is TGTGCCAGTAGTATGGGACAGGGTTCCTCTGGGGCCAACGTCCTGACTTTC. It translates to CASSMGQGSSGANVLTF.

On this clone: A read error may account for a junction end that differs from germline. DNA for the CDR3: TGTGCCAGCACTACTACAGGACCCAAGGTCCTGACTTTC. Translation gives CASTTTGPKVLTF. V gene TRBV2 combines with J gene TRBJ2-6; possible D gene TRBD1, 5 bases. CDR1 SNHLY and CDR2 FYNNEI come from the germline V gene. The CDR3 consists of 13 residues. The entire variable domain, with the rest obtained from reference TRBV2 and TRBJ2-6, is as follows: EPEVTQTPSHQVTQMGQEVILRCVPISNHLYFYWYRQILGQKVEFLVSFYNNEISEKSEIFDDQFSVERPDGSNFTLKIRSTKLEDSAMYFCASTTTGPKVLTFGAGSRLTVL.

The rearrangement joins TRBV10-3 to TRBJ1-1; TRBD1 aligns across 8 bases. Trimming removed 9 bases from V and 3 bases from J; junction bases left unmatched: 6. The CDR3 has 13 residues. Germline V gene sequence: CDR1 ENHRY, CDR2 SYGVKD. The CDR3 coding sequence is TGTGCCATAACACAGGGGGGAGACACTGAAGCTTTCTTT. Translated: CAITQGGDTEAFF.